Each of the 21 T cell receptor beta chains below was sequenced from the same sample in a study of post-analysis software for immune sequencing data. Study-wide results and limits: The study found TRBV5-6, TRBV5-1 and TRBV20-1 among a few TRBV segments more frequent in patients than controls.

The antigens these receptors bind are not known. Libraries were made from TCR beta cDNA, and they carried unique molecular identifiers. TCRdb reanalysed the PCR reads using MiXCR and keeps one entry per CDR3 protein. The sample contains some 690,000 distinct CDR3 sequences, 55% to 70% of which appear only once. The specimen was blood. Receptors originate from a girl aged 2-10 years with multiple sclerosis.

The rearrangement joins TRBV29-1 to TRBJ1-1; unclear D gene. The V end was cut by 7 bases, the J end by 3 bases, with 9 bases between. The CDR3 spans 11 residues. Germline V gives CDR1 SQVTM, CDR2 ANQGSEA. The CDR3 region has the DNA TGCAGCGAGGGCGAAGACACTGAAGCTTTCTTT. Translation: CSEGEDTEAFF.

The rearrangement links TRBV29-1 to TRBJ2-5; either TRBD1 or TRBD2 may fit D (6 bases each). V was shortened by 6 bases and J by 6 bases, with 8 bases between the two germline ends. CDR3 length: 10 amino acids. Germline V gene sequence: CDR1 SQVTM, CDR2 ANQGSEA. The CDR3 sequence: CSVGGKTQYF. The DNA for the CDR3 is TGCAGCGTGGGGGGCAAGACCCAGTACTTC.

The CDR3 region is CSARDRGGIRNEQFF. CDR3 bases: TGCAGTGCTAGAGACAGGGGGGGCATCCGGAATGAGCAGTTCTTC. The genes are TRBV20-1 and TRBJ2-1; D could derive from TRBD1 or TRBD2 (7 bases each). Germline CDR1 DFQATT, CDR2 SNEGSKA (reference sequence). V lost 0 bases to trimming and J lost 7 bases, with 16 bases between them. This CDR3 region has 15 residues.

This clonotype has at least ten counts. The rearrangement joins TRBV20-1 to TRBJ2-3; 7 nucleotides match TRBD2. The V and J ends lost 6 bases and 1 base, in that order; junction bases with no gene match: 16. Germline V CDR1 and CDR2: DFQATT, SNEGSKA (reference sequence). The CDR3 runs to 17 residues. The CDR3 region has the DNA TGCAGTGCCCCGCCGGGGGGAATCGGGTTTCGCACAGATACGCAGTATTTT. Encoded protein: CSAPPGGIGFRTDTQYF.

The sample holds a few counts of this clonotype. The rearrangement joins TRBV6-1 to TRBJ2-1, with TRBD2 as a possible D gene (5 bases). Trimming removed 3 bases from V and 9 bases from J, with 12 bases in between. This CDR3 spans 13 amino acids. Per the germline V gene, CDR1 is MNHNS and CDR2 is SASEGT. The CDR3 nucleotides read TGTGCCAGCAGTGATTCAGGTGAGGGTGAGCAGTTCTTC. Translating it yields CASSDSGEGEQFF.

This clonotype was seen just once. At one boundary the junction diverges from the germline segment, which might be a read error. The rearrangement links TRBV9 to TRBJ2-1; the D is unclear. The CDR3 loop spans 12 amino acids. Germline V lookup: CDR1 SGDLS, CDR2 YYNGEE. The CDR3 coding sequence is TGTGCCTGCAGCGTTATCGGGTCCGAGCAGTTCTTC. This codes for CACSVIGSEQFF.

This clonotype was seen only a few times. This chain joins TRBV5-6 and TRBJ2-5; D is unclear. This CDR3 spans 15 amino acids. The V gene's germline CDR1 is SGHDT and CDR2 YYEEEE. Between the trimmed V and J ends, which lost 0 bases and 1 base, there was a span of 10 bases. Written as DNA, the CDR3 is TGTGCCAGCAGCTTGGGCGGCGTGGGCCAAGAGACCCAGTACTTC. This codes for CASSLGGVGQETQYF. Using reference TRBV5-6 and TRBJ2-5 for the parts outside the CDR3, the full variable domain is DAGVTQSPTHLIKTRGQQVTLRCSPKSGHDTVSWYQQALGQGPQFIFQYYEEEERQRGNFPDRFSGHQFPNYSSELNVNALLLGDSALYLCASSLGGVGQETQYFGPGTRLLVL.

CDR3 amino acids: CASSFKPQETQYF. In DNA, the CDR3 is TGTGCCAGCAGCTTCAAGCCTCAAGAGACCCAGTACTTC. The genes are TRBV5-5 and TRBJ2-5; D not certain. V was cut by 2 bases and J by 2 bases, with 7 bases left in between. This CDR3 spans 13 amino acids. Germline-derived CDR1 and CDR2 are SGHKS and YYEKEE (reference sequence).

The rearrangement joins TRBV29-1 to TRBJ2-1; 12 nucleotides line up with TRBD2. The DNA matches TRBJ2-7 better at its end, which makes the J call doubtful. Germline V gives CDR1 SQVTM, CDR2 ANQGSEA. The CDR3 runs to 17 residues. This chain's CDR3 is CSAKTSGGPRQYNEQYF. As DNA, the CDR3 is TGCAGCGCAAAGACTAGCGGGGGCCCCAGACAGTACAATGAGCAGTACTTC.

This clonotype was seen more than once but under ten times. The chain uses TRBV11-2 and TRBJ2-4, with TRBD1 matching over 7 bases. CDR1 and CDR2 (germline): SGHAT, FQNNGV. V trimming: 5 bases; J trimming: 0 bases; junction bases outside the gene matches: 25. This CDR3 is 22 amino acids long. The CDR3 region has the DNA TGTGCCAGCAGCACGTCCCTCCAACCGACAGGGTCTGGGGAAGAAGCCAAAAACATTCAGTACTTC. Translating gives CASSTSLQPTGSGEEAKNIQYF.

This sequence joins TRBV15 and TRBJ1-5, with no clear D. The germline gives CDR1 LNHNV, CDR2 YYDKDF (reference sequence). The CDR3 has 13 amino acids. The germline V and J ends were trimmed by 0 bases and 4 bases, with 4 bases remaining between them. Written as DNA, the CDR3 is TGTGCCACCAGCAGAGATACGAATCAGCCCCAGCATTTT. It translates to CATSRDTNQPQHF.

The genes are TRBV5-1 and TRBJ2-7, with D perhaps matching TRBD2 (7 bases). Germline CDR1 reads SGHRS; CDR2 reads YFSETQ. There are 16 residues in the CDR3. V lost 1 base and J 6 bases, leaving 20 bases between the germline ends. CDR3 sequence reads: CASSLPGGDFSGEQYF. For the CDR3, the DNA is TGCGCCAGCAGCTTGCCGGGGGGCGACTTTTCTGGCGAGCAGTACTTC.

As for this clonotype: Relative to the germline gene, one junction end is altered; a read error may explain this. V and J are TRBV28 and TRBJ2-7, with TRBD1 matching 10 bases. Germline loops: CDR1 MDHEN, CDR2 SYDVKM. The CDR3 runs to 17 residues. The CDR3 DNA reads TGTGCCGGCAGTTTTACTGACAGGGGGCTCCTCTCCTACGAGCAGTACTTC. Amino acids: CAGSFTDRGLLSYEQYF.

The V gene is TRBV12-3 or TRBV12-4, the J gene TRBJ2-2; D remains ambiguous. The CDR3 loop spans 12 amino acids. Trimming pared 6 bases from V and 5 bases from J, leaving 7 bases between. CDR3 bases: TGTGCCAGCAGGCTCAAAACCGGGGAGCTGTTTTTT. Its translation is CASRLKTGELFF.

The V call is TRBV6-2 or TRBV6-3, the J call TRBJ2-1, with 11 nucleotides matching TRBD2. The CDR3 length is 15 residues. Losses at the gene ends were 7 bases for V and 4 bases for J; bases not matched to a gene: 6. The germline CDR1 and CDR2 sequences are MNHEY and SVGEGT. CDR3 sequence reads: CASIPGTSGYNEQFF. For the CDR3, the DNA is TGTGCCAGCATTCCCGGGACTAGCGGATACAATGAGCAGTTCTTC.

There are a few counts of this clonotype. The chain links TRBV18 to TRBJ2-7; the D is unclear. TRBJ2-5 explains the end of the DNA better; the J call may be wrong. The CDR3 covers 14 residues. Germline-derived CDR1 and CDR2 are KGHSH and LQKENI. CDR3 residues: CASSPQGNQETQYF. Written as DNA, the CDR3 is TGTGCCAGCTCACCACAGGGAAATCAAGAGACCCAGTACTTC.

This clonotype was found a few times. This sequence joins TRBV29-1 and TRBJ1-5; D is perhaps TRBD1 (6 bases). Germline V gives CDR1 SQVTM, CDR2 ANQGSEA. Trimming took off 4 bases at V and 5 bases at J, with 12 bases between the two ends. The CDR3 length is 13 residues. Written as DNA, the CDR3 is TGCAGCGTTGGGGGGGCCATTGATCAGCCCCAGCATTTT. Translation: CSVGGAIDQPQHF.

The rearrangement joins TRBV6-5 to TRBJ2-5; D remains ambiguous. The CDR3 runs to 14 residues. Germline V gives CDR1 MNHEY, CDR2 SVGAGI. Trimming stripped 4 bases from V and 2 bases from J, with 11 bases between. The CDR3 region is CASSFVPGQETQYF. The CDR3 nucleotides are TGTGCCAGCAGTTTTGTCCCTGGACAAGAGACCCAGTACTTC.

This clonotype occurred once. This CDR3 is CSASPTGHSYEQYF. The CDR3 DNA sequence: TGCAGTGCTAGCCCCACGGGACACTCCTACGAGCAGTACTTC. V and J are TRBV20-1 and TRBJ2-7; tentative D call: TRBD1 (6 bases). Germline CDR1 reads DFQATT; CDR2 reads SNEGSKA (reference sequence). Deletions cut 3 bases from V and 0 bases from J, with 12 bases between. The CDR3 consists of 14 residues.

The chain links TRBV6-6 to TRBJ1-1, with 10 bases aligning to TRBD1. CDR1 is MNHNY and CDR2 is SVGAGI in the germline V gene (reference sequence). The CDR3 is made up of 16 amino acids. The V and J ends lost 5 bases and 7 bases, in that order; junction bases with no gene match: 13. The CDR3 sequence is CASSPTGGRLGGEAFF. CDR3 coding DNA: TGTGCCAGCAGTCCGACAGGGGGCCGTTTAGGGGGTGAAGCTTTCTTT.

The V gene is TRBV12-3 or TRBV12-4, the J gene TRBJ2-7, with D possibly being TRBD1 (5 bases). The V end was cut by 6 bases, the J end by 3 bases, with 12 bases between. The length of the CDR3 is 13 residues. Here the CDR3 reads CASRPTGNYEQYF. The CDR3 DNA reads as TGTGCCAGCAGGCCCACAGGAAACTACGAGCAGTACTTC.